This T cell receptor beta chain was retrieved from a study of technical replicates of blood from a few donors. Some clones are missing from TCRdb's copy, which holds only in-frame ones; the method was immunoSEQ multiplex PCR. This sample yields 55,000 to 75,000 clones, of which approximately 83% are seen a single time; about 5% belongs to the top ten. Looked up from germline, CDR1 is MNHEY and CDR2 is SVGAGI. The CDR3 extends over 12 amino acids. On this clone: One end of the junction varies from germline; a read error may be responsible.

The sequenced material came from PBMCs. This receptor was taken from a human donor in good health. Some clones in this sample may be carry-over from other donors' samples. J is TRBJ2-2 and V is TRBV6-5; D is uncertain. DNA of the CDR3: TGTGCCAGCAGCTACTCCCGCGGGGAGCTGTTTTTT. Amino acids: CASSYSRGELFF.